These 32 T cell receptor beta chains came from one sample sequenced in a study of lymphopenia after photon versus proton radiotherapy. Sequencing was performed with immunoSEQ multiplex PCR; in TCRdb, only in-frame clones are kept and a portion is missing. The sample includes around 70,000 clones, 85% to 95% of them seen just once. The material was peripheral blood, obtained from a patient treated with photon-based radiotherapy. These receptor sequences come from a woman in her thirties or forties with cholangiocarcinoma.

The rearrangement links TRBV29-1 to TRBJ1-1; TRBD1 agrees at 9 bases. Unmatched junction bases numbered 6, after V lost 4 bases and J lost 6 bases. From germline, CDR1 is SQVTM and CDR2 ANQGSEA. The CDR3 length is 13 residues. CDR3 nucleotides: TGCAGCGTTGTGGGACAGGGAATCGCTGAAGCTTTCTTT. Translating gives CSVVGQGIAEAFF.

The chain links TRBV7-2 to TRBJ2-7; 9 nucleotides align to TRBD2. V trimming: 5 bases; J trimming: 6 bases; junction bases outside the gene matches: 14. There are 16 residues in the CDR3. Germline lookup yields CDR1 SGHTA and CDR2 FQGNSA. The CDR3 nucleotides read TGTGCCAGCAGCCGCACCGGGACTAGCCGTAGAGCCGAGCAGTACTTC. This sequence encodes CASSRTGTSRRAEQYF. Combining the CDR3 with reference TRBV7-2 and TRBJ2-7 gives the whole variable domain GAGVSQSPSNKVTEKGKDVELRCDPISGHTALYWYRQSLGQGLEFLIYFQGNSAPDKSGLPSDRFSAERTGGSVSTLTIQRTQQEDSAVYLCASSRTGTSRRAEQYFGPGTRLTVT.

The chain recombines TRBV18 with TRBJ2-1; 10 bases line up with TRBD2. The length of the CDR3 is 20 residues. Looked up from germline, CDR1 is KGHSH and CDR2 is LQKENI. Losses at the gene ends were 5 bases for V and 1 base for J; bases not matched to a gene: 17. CDR3 loop: CASSTLAGVPFRVSYNEQFF. The CDR3 bases are TGTGCCAGCTCAACCCTAGCGGGGGTCCCCTTTCGGGTATCCTACAATGAGCAGTTCTTC.

V gene TRBV2 combines with J gene TRBJ1-6; D is undetermined. The germline gives CDR1 SNHLY, CDR2 FYNNEI. The CDR3 is 15 residues long. Trimming took off 5 bases at V and 1 base at J, with 9 bases between the two ends. The CDR3 sequence is CASSQRESYNSPLHF. As DNA, the CDR3 is TGTGCCAGCAGTCAAAGGGAATCCTATAATTCACCCCTCCACTTT.

The V call is TRBV19, the J call TRBJ2-3; TRBD1 or TRBD2 may be the D gene (6 bases each). Looked up from germline, CDR1 is LNHDA and CDR2 is SQIVND (reference sequence). This CDR3 region has 16 residues. V was cut by 3 bases and J by 2 bases, with 15 bases left in between. CDR3 DNA: TGTGCCAGTAGTATGTCGGGGGCCCCCTTCACAGATACGCAGTATTTT. Its translation is CASSMSGAPFTDTQYF.

The chain is built from TRBV27 and TRBJ1-5; TRBD1 matches 8 bases. The CDR3 runs 15 residues. CDR1 MNHEY and CDR2 SMNVEV come from the germline V gene (reference sequence). V was clipped by 5 bases and J by 1 base; unmatched bases: 4. CDR3 protein: CASSPRTGSNQPQHF. DNA for the CDR3: TGTGCCAGCAGTCCTAGGACAGGGAGCAATCAGCCCCAGCATTTT.

V gene TRBV5-6 combines with J gene TRBJ2-7, with D perhaps being TRBD1 or TRBD2 (5 bases each). The CDR3 is made up of 13 amino acids. V lost 2 bases and J lost 2, with 8 bases in between. Germline V gene data show CDR1 as SGHDT and CDR2 as YYEEEE. CDR3 amino acids: CASSFRGPYEQYF. The DNA of the CDR3 is TGTGCCAGCAGCTTTAGGGGACCCTACGAGCAGTACTTC.

The chain couples TRBV19 to TRBJ2-3; 7 positions match TRBD1. The CDR3 has 15 amino acids. Germline CDR1 reads LNHDA; CDR2 reads SQIVND (reference sequence). V lost 5 bases, J lost 0 bases, and 5 bases stayed unmatched. CDR3 sequence reads: CASSADRASTDTQYF. CDR3 bases: TGTGCCAGTAGTGCCGACAGGGCTAGCACAGATACGCAGTATTTT.

The V gene is TRBV2, the J gene TRBJ1-3, with a possible D match to TRBD1 (6 bases). The V gene lost 6 bases and the J gene lost 0 bases, with 15 bases spanning the gap. The CDR3 is 16 amino acids. Germline V gene lookup returns CDR1 SNHLY and CDR2 FYNNEI. CDR3 in amino acids: CASRLGGLSSGNTIYF. The CDR3 DNA follows: TGTGCCAGCAGACTTGGGGGGCTCAGCTCTGGAAACACCATATATTTT.

This chain links TRBV29-1 with TRBJ1-1; D gene ambiguous. Germline V gives CDR1 SQVTM, CDR2 ANQGSEA. The CDR3 consists of 11 residues. V was trimmed by 3 bases and J by 4 bases, leaving 6 bases between them. CDR3 amino acids: CSVDRSTEAFF. The CDR3 DNA sequence: TGCAGCGTTGATAGGTCCACTGAAGCTTTCTTT.

The chain is built from TRBV7-9 and TRBJ2-5; TRBD1 might be the D (6 bases). There are 16 residues in the CDR3. Germline V gene lookup returns CDR1 SEHNR and CDR2 FQNEAQ (reference sequence). Deletions cut 3 bases from V and 5 bases from J, with 19 bases between. CDR3 sequence reads: CASSFLSQGRGETQYF. CDR3 DNA sequence: TGTGCCAGCAGCTTCTTAAGTCAGGGCAGGGGTGAGACCCAGTACTTC.

This chain joins TRBV6-5 and TRBJ1-3; D unresolved. Deletions cut 4 bases from V and 2 bases from J, with 12 bases between. Germline-derived CDR1 and CDR2 are MNHEY and SVGAGI. This CDR3 has 15 amino acids. The CDR3 nucleotides are TGTGCCAGCAGTTTAAGCGCCGAAGCTGGAAACACCATATATTTT. Translated, it gives CASSLSAEAGNTIYF.

The chain combines TRBV30 with TRBJ2-7; 10 bases are shared with TRBD2. CDR3 length: 12 residues. V lost 6 bases, J lost 9 bases, and 8 bases stayed unmatched. Germline CDR1 is GTSNPN and CDR2 is SVGIG (reference sequence). The CDR3 nucleotides are TGTGCCTGCTCTAGCGGGAGTTCTGTGCAGTACTTC. It specifies CACSSGSSVQYF. The full variable domain, its missing parts supplied by reference TRBV30 and TRBJ2-7, is SQTIHQWPATLVQPVGSPLSLECTVEGTSNPNLYWYRQAAGRGLQLLFYSVGIGQISSEVPQNLSASRPQDRQFILSSKKLLLSDSGFYLCACSSGSSVQYFGPGTRLTVT.

The rearrangement links TRBV7-8 to TRBJ2-1; D gene uncertain. The germline gives CDR1 SGHVS, CDR2 FQNEAQ. Trimming left V 6 bases short and J 7 bases short, with 16 bases between. CDR3 length equals 14 residues. CDR3 amino acids: CASRFQEVINEQFF. As DNA, the CDR3 is TGTGCCAGCAGATTCCAGGAAGTAATTAATGAGCAGTTCTTC.

Here the CDR3 DNA reads TGTGCCAGCAGCCTCACACCGACCGGGGAGCTGTTTTTT. Translating it yields CASSLTPTGELFF. The chain joins TRBV7-3 to TRBJ2-2; D remains unclear. Trimming shortened V by 5 bases and J by 5 bases, and 9 bases separated the two germline ends. The CDR3 is 13 residues long. The germline gives CDR1 SGHTA, CDR2 FQGTGA.

The rearrangement joins TRBV4-1 to TRBJ2-3, with 9 bases lining up with TRBD2. Germline CDR1 MGHRA, CDR2 YSYEKL. V shed 1 base and J 3 bases; nucleotides not matched to a gene: 5. The CDR3 consists of 16 residues. The CDR3 DNA reads TGCGCCAGCAGCCAAGGGACTAGCGAGGCGACAGATACGCAGTATTTT. It is translated as CASSQGTSEATDTQYF.

The gene calls are TRBV6-1 and TRBJ1-5; the D is unclear. CDR1 and CDR2 from the germline V gene are MNHNS and SASEGT. This CDR3 is built from 14 residues. V dropped 11 bases and J dropped 6 bases, with 20 bases sitting between them. This CDR3 reads CAARGGSPSQPQHF. The CDR3 DNA sequence: TGTGCCGCCCGGGGAGGCAGTCCGAGTCAGCCCCAGCATTTT.

The rearrangement joins TRBV30 to TRBJ1-1, with 10 bases identical to TRBD1. This CDR3 has 14 amino acids. J gave up 7 bases and V 4 bases, and 9 bases lay outside the gene matches. Germline CDR1 GTSNPN, CDR2 SVGIG (reference sequence). The CDR3 loop reads CAWINRDRGLEAFF. CDR3 DNA: TGTGCCTGGATCAACCGGGACAGGGGACTTGAAGCTTTCTTT.

This clone was found once. The V gene is TRBV21-1, the J gene TRBJ2-7. TRBV21-1 is recorded as a pseudogene. The CDR3 is 16 residues long. CDR3 sequence reads: CASSPKQQGKVYEQYF. In DNA, the CDR3 is TGTGCCAGCAGTCCTAAGCAACAAGGGAAAGTCTACGAGCAGTACTTC.

This CDR3 is CASSQTGQGAAKNIQYF. CDR3 DNA: TGCGCCAGCAGCCAAACAGGACAGGGGGCAGCCAAAAACATTCAGTACTTC. The V gene is TRBV4-3, the J gene TRBJ2-4; 11 nucleotides agree with TRBD1. J lost 0 bases, V lost 2 bases, and 3 bases had no gene match. The CDR3 consists of 17 residues. Germline lookup yields CDR1 LGHNA and CDR2 YSLEER.

V usage is TRBV25-1 and J usage is TRBJ1-3; maybe TRBD1 (5 bases). The CDR3 loop spans 15 amino acids. V was cut by 3 bases and J by 1 base, with 10 bases left in between. The germline V gene has CDR1 MGHDK and CDR2 SYGVNS. CDR3 residues: CASSEGGGSGNTIYF. The CDR3 nucleotides read TGTGCCAGCAGTGAGGGGGGGGGTTCTGGAAACACCATATATTTT.

J is TRBJ1-1 and V is TRBV18; 10 nucleotides match TRBD1. This CDR3 is built from 13 residues. Germline CDR1 KGHSH, CDR2 LQKENI. Trimming cost V 4 bases and J 7 bases; bases outside gene matches: 3. The CDR3 DNA reads TGTGCCAGCTCACACGGGACAGGGGTTGAAGCTTTCTTT. It translates to CASSHGTGVEAFF.

J is TRBJ2-5 and V is TRBV7-9; possibly TRBD1 for D (6 bases). The V and J ends lost 5 bases and 3 bases respectively, with 13 bases between them. The germline gives CDR1 SEHNR, CDR2 FQNEAQ (reference sequence). The CDR3 spans 14 residues. The CDR3 DNA follows: TGTGCCAGCAGCGGACAGCAACTGAAAGAGACCCAGTACTTC. It specifies CASSGQQLKETQYF.

The genes are TRBV7-2 and TRBJ1-1; D is undetermined. The length of the CDR3 is 13 residues. From germline, CDR1 is SGHTA and CDR2 FQGNSA. Trimming took off 1 base at V and 2 bases at J, with 5 bases between the two ends. The CDR3 bases are TGTGCCAGCAGCTTAGGGGCTAACACTGAAGCTTTCTTT. It yields the protein CASSLGANTEAFF.

The rearrangement links TRBV28 to TRBJ1-2; a possible D gene is TRBD1 (6 bases). Germline lookup yields CDR1 MDHEN and CDR2 SYDVKM. CDR3 length: 13 amino acids. The V end lost 7 bases, the J end lost 4 bases, and 13 bases lay between the germline ends. In DNA, the CDR3 is TGTGCCAGCACTGGGGGGCCGGGCTATGGCTACACCTTC. Translation gives CASTGGPGYGYTF.

The chain joins TRBV20-1 to TRBJ2-7; D is uncertain. CDR3 size: 11 residues. Germline V gene data show CDR1 as DFQATT and CDR2 as SNEGSKA (reference sequence). V lost 7 bases, J lost 3 bases, and 10 bases lay in between. The CDR3: CSVPEGYEQYF. The CDR3 DNA sequence: TGCAGTGTCCCGGAAGGCTACGAGCAGTACTTC.

The rearrangement links TRBV7-3 to TRBJ2-5; D call uncertain. The germline V gene encodes CDR1 SGHTA and CDR2 FQGTGA. The CDR3 loop spans 16 amino acids. V was trimmed by 5 bases and J by 0 bases, leaving 16 bases between them. The CDR3 DNA reads as TGTGCCAGCAGCCCCACCTTGTCGAGAGACCAAGAGACCCAGTACTTC. Its protein is CASSPTLSRDQETQYF.

This clone was seen just once. The chain joins TRBV5-1 to TRBJ1-1; 9 bases map to TRBD1. CDR1 SGHRS and CDR2 YFSETQ come from the germline V gene. V shed 6 bases and J 5 bases; nucleotides not matched to a gene: 8. This CDR3 region has 14 residues. CDR3 residues: CASKPGQGRTEAFF. CDR3 sequence (DNA): TGCGCCAGCAAACCCGGACAGGGGAGGACTGAAGCTTTCTTT.

The V gene is TRBV19, the J gene TRBJ1-1; 8 nucleotides agree with TRBD1. Germline values: CDR1 LNHDA, CDR2 SQIVND (reference sequence). The ends lost 5 bases at V and 7 bases at J; junction bases unmatched: 6. The CDR3 length is 13 residues. The CDR3: CASSSPGQGEAFF. CDR3 coding DNA: TGTGCCAGTAGTTCACCTGGACAGGGTGAAGCTTTCTTT.

The CDR3 nucleotides read TGTGCCAGCAGCCAGATACTCGGATCCGAGCAGTACTTC. This codes for CASSQILGSEQYF. J is TRBJ2-7 and V is TRBV4-2; no definite D call. The CDR3 covers 13 residues. Germline V gene sequence: CDR1 LGHNA, CDR2 YNFKEQ. V gave up 3 bases and J gave up 6 bases, with 12 bases separating them.

This chain joins TRBV7-9 and TRBJ2-7; no clear D gene. The CDR3 consists of 14 residues. CDR1 is SEHNR and CDR2 is FQNEAQ in the germline V gene (reference sequence). The ends were cut back, 5 bases at V and 2 bases at J, with 13 bases in the middle. CDR3 protein: CASSPWGPTYEQYF. CDR3 in DNA: TGTGCCAGCAGCCCCTGGGGTCCCACCTACGAGCAGTACTTC.

CDR3 loop: CASSRQGKLFF. The CDR3 coding sequence is TGTGCCAGTAGTCGACAGGGCAAACTGTTTTTT. This rearrangement joins TRBV19 to TRBJ1-4; 7 positions match TRBD1. Germline CDR1 reads LNHDA; CDR2 reads SQIVND (reference sequence). CDR3 length: 11 amino acids. Trimming at V came to 5 bases and at J to 11 bases, leaving 2 bases not matched to a gene.